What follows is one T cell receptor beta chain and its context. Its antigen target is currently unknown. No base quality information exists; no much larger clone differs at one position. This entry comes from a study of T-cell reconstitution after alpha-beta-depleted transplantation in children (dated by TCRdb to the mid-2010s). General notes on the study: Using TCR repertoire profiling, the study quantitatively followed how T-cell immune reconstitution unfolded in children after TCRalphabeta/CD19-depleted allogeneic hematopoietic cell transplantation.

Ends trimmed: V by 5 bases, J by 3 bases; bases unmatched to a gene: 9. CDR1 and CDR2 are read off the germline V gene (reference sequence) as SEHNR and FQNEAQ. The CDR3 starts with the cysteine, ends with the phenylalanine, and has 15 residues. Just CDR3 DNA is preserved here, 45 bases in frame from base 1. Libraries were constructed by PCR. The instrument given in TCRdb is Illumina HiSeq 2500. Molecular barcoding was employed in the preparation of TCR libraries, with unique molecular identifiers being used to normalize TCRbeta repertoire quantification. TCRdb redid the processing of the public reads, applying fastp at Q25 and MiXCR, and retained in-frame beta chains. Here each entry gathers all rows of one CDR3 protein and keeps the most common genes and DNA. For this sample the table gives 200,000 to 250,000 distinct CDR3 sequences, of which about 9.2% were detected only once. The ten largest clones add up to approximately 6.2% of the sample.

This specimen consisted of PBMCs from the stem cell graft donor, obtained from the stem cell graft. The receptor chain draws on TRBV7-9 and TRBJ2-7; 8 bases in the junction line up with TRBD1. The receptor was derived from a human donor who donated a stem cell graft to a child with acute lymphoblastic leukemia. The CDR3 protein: CASSTRPGTGYEQYF. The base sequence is TGTGCCAGCAGCACTCGTCCCGGGACAGGCTACGAGCAGTACTTC.